These T cell receptor beta chains were read from a single sample in a study of shared clonotypes between healthy human individuals. Sequencing used immunoSEQ multiplex PCR; TCRdb keeps in-frame clones, though not all of them. The sample has about 1 million clones, about three quarters seen once. The sample was memory CD4+ T cells sorted from blood. The receptors come from a man younger than 35 in good health. CDR3s include the opening cysteine and the closing phenylalanine or tryptophan. Fields, in order: D gene, clone size, J gene, V gene, CDR3 protein, CDR3 DNA. D genes are given only for firm matches. Clone size, where shown, is once, few, many, or a class for clones that have expanded.

>TRBD1|NA|TRBJ1-1|TRBV7-3
CASSSDRGNEAFF
TGTGCCAGCAGCTCTGACAGGGGGAATGAAGCTTTCTTT
>NA|NA|TRBJ2-7|TRBV6-5
CASSGSATYEQYF
TGTGCCAGCAGTGGTAGCGCGACTTACGAGCAGTACTTC
>NA|NA|TRBJ2-5|TRBV5-4
CASSSMFGPVETQYF
TGTGCCAGCAGCTCGATGTTCGGGCCTGTGGAGACCCAGTACTTC
>NA|once|TRBJ2-7|TRBV18
CASSSQTGATSEQYF
TGTGCCAGCTCATCCCAGACAGGCGCCACGAGCGAGCAGTACTTC
>TRBD2|NA|TRBJ2-2|TRBV18
CASSPEAGKAGELFF
TGTGCCAGCTCACCTGAAGCGGGAAAGGCCGGGGAGCTGTTTTTT
>NA|NA|TRBJ1-5|TRBV5-1
CASSLGSPGYQPQHF
TGCGCCAGCAGCTTGGGCAGCCCAGGCTATCAGCCCCAGCATTTT
>TRBD1|NA|TRBJ2-4|TRBV6-1
CASSEKGQGTPKYF
TGTGCCAGCAGTGAAAAAGGACAGGGAACCCCCAAGTACTTC
>NA|NA|TRBJ2-1|TRBV18
CASSPPEYNEQFF
TGTGCCAGCTCACCACCCGAATACAATGAGCAGTTCTTC
>NA|NA|TRBJ1-3|TRBV5-5
CASSPGFGNTIYF
TGTGCCAGCAGCCCCGGCTTTGGAAACACCATATATTTT
>NA|once|TRBJ2-5|TRBV9
CASSVDGRWETQYF
TGTGCCAGCAGCGTAGACGGGCGTTGGGAGACCCAGTACTTC
>NA|NA|TRBJ2-1|TRBV7-2
CASSLGTINEQFF
TGTGCCAGCAGCCTCGGGACCATCAATGAGCAGTTCTTC
>NA|NA|TRBJ2-5|TRBV29-1
CSVDVGDWGETQYF
TGCAGCGTTGACGTGGGGGACTGGGGAGAGACCCAGTACTTC
>NA|NA|TRBJ1-1|TRBV28
CASSLRGGGGTEAFF
TGTGCCAGCAGTTTACGCGGGGGTGGAGGCACTGAAGCTTTCTTT
>NA|once|TRBJ1-3|TRBV5-4
CASSLVGGSGNTIYF
TGTGCCAGCAGCTTGGTGGGCGGCTCTGGAAACACCATATATTTT
>NA|few|TRBJ2-7|TRBV18
CASSPPEGTENSYEQYF
TGTGCCAGCTCACCGCCCGAGGGCACGGAGAACTCCTACGAGCAGTACTTC
>NA|NA|TRBJ1-3|TRBV10-2
CASSDDYGNTIYF
TGCGCCAGCAGTGATGACTATGGAAACACCATATATTTT
>NA|few|TRBJ1-4|TRBV5-1
CASTRGATNEKLFF
TGCGCCAGCACCCGTGGGGCAACTAATGAAAAACTGTTTTTT
>TRBD2|NA|TRBJ2-5|TRBV7-9
CASSFPSGFQETQYF
TGTGCCAGCAGCTTTCCTAGCGGCTTCCAAGAGACCCAGTACTTC
>NA|NA|TRBJ2-5|TRBV4-1
CASSQDSRSQETQYF
TGCGCCAGCAGCCAGGACTCTAGGTCTCAAGAGACCCAGTACTTC